This TCR beta chain was recorded in a study of blood T cell repertoires in COVID-19. Background on the study: The samples span acute and convalescent COVID-19 from the United States, Italy and Spain. Nucleic acid was either cDNA or gDNA, and it came from T cells, B-cell-depleted T cells, or PBMCs.

As handled by the study authors: From reference gene primer amplification, estimates of nucleated cell counts were derived. Produced via immunoSEQ multiplex PCR; TCRdb's table is partial and in-frame only. The V and J calls and clone size come from that table; D and trimming were worked out from the DNA. Among 150,000 or so clones listed, about 80% were seen once. This clone was counted only a few times. The CDR3 is made up of 11 amino acids. The V end was cut by 7 bases, the J end by 7 bases, with 11 bases between. Germline lookup yields CDR1 SNHLY and CDR2 FYNNEI. The rearrangement uses TRBV2 and TRBJ2-7; possibly TRBD2 for D (5 bases). Sequenced input: peripheral blood. This TCR was recovered from a woman aged 60-70 years with acute or convalescent COVID-19. The CDR3 DNA sequence: TGTGCCAGCACGGGGTCCCGAGAGCAGTACTTC. Protein product: CASTGSREQYF.